A selection of T cell receptor beta chains follows, all from one sample in a study of identical twins. TCRdb fed the 5' RACE reads into MiXCR, producing one record per CDR3 protein. The table includes 250,000 or so distinct CDR3 sequences, 7.5% detected once. In addition, the sample was reused for a study of yellow fever vaccine responses in identical twins.

The sequenced sample was CD8+ T cells sorted from blood. These receptors were obtained from a woman under 30 in good health. Both conserved end residues are part of each CDR3. D genes are given only for firm matches. Size tells how often a clone was seen (once, few, many) or the class of an expanded clone, and some rows leave it out.

J gene: TRBJ2-7; V gene: TRBV7-9; clone size: few; D gene: NA; CDR3 protein: CASESDTYEQYF; CDR3 DNA: TGTGCCAGCGAGAGCGATACCTACGAGCAGTACTTC
J gene: TRBJ2-7; V gene: TRBV12-3/TRBV12-4; clone size: many; D gene: NA; CDR3 protein: CASSPLGGAHSYEQYF; CDR3 DNA: TGTGCCAGCAGCCCCCTTGGGGGAGCGCACTCCTACGAGCAGTACTTC
J gene: TRBJ2-3; V gene: TRBV7-3; clone size: NA; D gene: TRBD2; CDR3 protein: CASSLLAGLAATDTQYF; CDR3 DNA: TGTGCCAGCAGCTTATTGGCAGGACTAGCTGCCACAGATACGCAGTATTTT
J gene: TRBJ1-6; V gene: TRBV9; clone size: many; D gene: NA; CDR3 protein: CASSETGDAYNSPLHF; CDR3 DNA: TGTGCCAGCAGCGAGACAGGTGACGCCTATAATTCACCCCTCCACTTT
J gene: TRBJ1-1; V gene: TRBV7-6; clone size: few; D gene: NA; CDR3 protein: CASSLGTRGGKNTEAFF; CDR3 DNA: TGTGCCAGCAGCTTAGGTACCCGAGGCGGCAAGAACACTGAAGCTTTCTTT
J gene: TRBJ2-3; V gene: TRBV7-9; clone size: few; D gene: TRBD1; CDR3 protein: CASSFGTGEVTDTQYF; CDR3 DNA: TGTGCCAGCAGCTTCGGGACAGGGGAAGTCACAGATACGCAGTATTTT
J gene: TRBJ2-5; V gene: TRBV12-3/TRBV12-4; clone size: many; D gene: NA; CDR3 protein: CASSFWTSQETQYF; CDR3 DNA: TGTGCCAGCAGTTTCTGGACATCCCAAGAGACCCAGTACTTC
J gene: TRBJ2-1; V gene: TRBV3-1; clone size: few; D gene: NA; CDR3 protein: CASSRPTPAGTSNEQFF; CDR3 DNA: TGTGCCAGCAGCCGCCCTACCCCCGCAGGCACTAGCAATGAGCAGTTCTTC
J gene: TRBJ1-5; V gene: TRBV4-1; clone size: NA; D gene: NA; CDR3 protein: CASSPRAGQPQHF; CDR3 DNA: TGCGCCAGCAGCCCAAGGGCAGGTCAGCCCCAGCATTTT
J gene: TRBJ2-7; V gene: TRBV4-1; clone size: few; D gene: NA; CDR3 protein: CASSQDPLAGDLTYEQYF; CDR3 DNA: TGCGCCAGCAGCCAAGATCCGCTAGCAGGAGACCTTACCTACGAGCAGTACTTC
J gene: TRBJ2-3; V gene: TRBV3-1; clone size: NA; D gene: NA; CDR3 protein: CASSQDLGFGLTDTQYF; CDR3 DNA: TGTGCCAGCAGCCAAGATTTAGGGTTCGGCCTCACAGATACGCAGTATTTT
J gene: TRBJ1-5; V gene: TRBV6-4; clone size: few; D gene: NA; CDR3 protein: CASSARDPGLFSNQPQHF; CDR3 DNA: TGTGCCAGCAGTGCCCGCGATCCGGGACTTTTTAGCAATCAGCCCCAGCATTTT
J gene: TRBJ2-1; V gene: TRBV10-3; clone size: many; D gene: NA; CDR3 protein: CAISVNGQSSYNEQFF; CDR3 DNA: TGTGCCATCAGTGTAAACGGACAGAGCTCCTACAATGAGCAGTTCTTC
J gene: TRBJ2-2; V gene: TRBV9; clone size: NA; D gene: NA; CDR3 protein: CASRRRAGELFF; CDR3 DNA: TGTGCCAGCAGACGGAGGGCCGGGGAGCTGTTTTTT
J gene: TRBJ2-4; V gene: TRBV7-2; clone size: NA; D gene: TRBD2; CDR3 protein: CASSSIAGVINIQYF; CDR3 DNA: TGTGCCAGCAGCTCGATTGCGGGGGTTATCAACATTCAGTACTTC
J gene: TRBJ1-6; V gene: TRBV27; clone size: many; D gene: NA; CDR3 protein: CASTGGNSPLHF; CDR3 DNA: TGTGCCAGCACCGGGGGAAATTCACCCCTCCACTTT
J gene: TRBJ2-1; V gene: TRBV11-2; clone size: many; D gene: TRBD1; CDR3 protein: CASSSSGTAVNEQFF; CDR3 DNA: TGTGCCAGCAGCTCCTCCGGGACAGCGGTAAATGAGCAGTTCTTC
J gene: TRBJ2-7; V gene: TRBV4-1; clone size: NA; D gene: NA; CDR3 protein: CASSQERAQGNTYEQYF; CDR3 DNA: TGCGCCAGCAGCCAAGAGAGGGCCCAGGGGAACACCTACGAGCAGTACTTC
J gene: TRBJ1-1; V gene: TRBV9; clone size: few; D gene: NA; CDR3 protein: CASSVSPGPDTEAFF; CDR3 DNA: TGTGCCAGCAGCGTTTCCCCGGGTCCCGACACTGAAGCTTTCTTT
J gene: TRBJ2-5; V gene: TRBV9; clone size: NA; D gene: NA; CDR3 protein: CASSPHDLQETQYF; CDR3 DNA: TGTGCCAGCAGCCCCCACGACTTACAAGAGACCCAGTACTTC
J gene: TRBJ2-1; V gene: TRBV5-1; clone size: NA; D gene: NA; CDR3 protein: CASSLYSGEQFF; CDR3 DNA: TGCGCCAGCAGCTTATACAGTGGTGAGCAGTTCTTC
J gene: TRBJ2-4; V gene: TRBV19; clone size: NA; D gene: TRBD2; CDR3 protein: CASGPGGQYF; CDR3 DNA: TGTGCCAGTGGTCCGGGAGGACAGTACTTC
J gene: TRBJ2-3; V gene: TRBV7-2; clone size: NA; D gene: NA; CDR3 protein: CASSSAGRAGPDTQYF; CDR3 DNA: TGTGCCAGCAGCTCCGCCGGGCGGGCTGGTCCAGATACGCAGTATTTT
J gene: TRBJ1-5; V gene: TRBV6-1; clone size: NA; D gene: TRBD1; CDR3 protein: CASRRGGQNSNQPQHF; CDR3 DNA: TGTGCCAGCAGAAGAGGGGGACAGAATAGCAATCAGCCCCAGCATTTT
J gene: TRBJ2-1; V gene: TRBV9; clone size: many; D gene: NA; CDR3 protein: CASSGGQINEQFF; CDR3 DNA: TGTGCCAGCAGCGGTGGACAGATTAATGAGCAGTTCTTC
J gene: TRBJ2-1; V gene: TRBV6-1; clone size: NA; D gene: TRBD2; CDR3 protein: CASTRLAGINEQFF; CDR3 DNA: TGTGCCAGCACCCGACTAGCGGGGATCAATGAGCAGTTCTTC
J gene: TRBJ2-7; V gene: TRBV5-1; clone size: many; D gene: TRBD1; CDR3 protein: CASSGTGVNPYEQYF; CDR3 DNA: TGCGCCAGCAGCGGTACAGGGGTTAATCCCTACGAGCAGTACTTC
J gene: TRBJ2-7; V gene: TRBV7-9; clone size: NA; D gene: TRBD1; CDR3 protein: CASSGEDRETHEQYF; CDR3 DNA: TGTGCCAGCAGCGGCGAAGACAGGGAAACCCACGAGCAGTACTTC
J gene: TRBJ2-5; V gene: TRBV12-3/TRBV12-4; clone size: NA; D gene: NA; CDR3 protein: CASSLETGSETQYF; CDR3 DNA: TGTGCCAGCAGTTTAGAAACAGGATCGGAGACCCAGTACTTC
J gene: TRBJ2-5; V gene: TRBV12-3/TRBV12-4; clone size: many; D gene: NA; CDR3 protein: CASTPYTGKETQYF; CDR3 DNA: TGTGCCAGCACCCCCTACACAGGGAAAGAGACCCAGTACTTC
J gene: TRBJ2-1; V gene: TRBV6-1; clone size: few; D gene: TRBD1; CDR3 protein: CASSEADRGGYNEQFF; CDR3 DNA: TGTGCCAGCAGTGAAGCTGACAGGGGGGGCTACAATGAGCAGTTCTTC
J gene: TRBJ1-2; V gene: TRBV29-1; clone size: NA; D gene: TRBD1; CDR3 protein: CSGQDRPNGYTF; CDR3 DNA: TGCAGCGGGCAGGACAGGCCAAATGGCTACACCTTC
J gene: TRBJ2-1; V gene: TRBV10-2; clone size: NA; D gene: NA; CDR3 protein: CATLDVRRGSYNEQFF; CDR3 DNA: TGCGCCACCCTAGACGTCAGACGAGGCTCCTACAATGAGCAGTTCTTC
J gene: TRBJ1-2; V gene: TRBV4-1; clone size: many; D gene: NA; CDR3 protein: CASSLSVLPDSNYGYTF; CDR3 DNA: TGCGCCAGCAGCCTAAGCGTTCTTCCGGATTCTAACTATGGCTACACCTTC